These 23 T cell receptor beta chains came from one sample sequenced in a study of blood T cell repertoires in COVID-19. Some clones are missing from TCRdb's copy, which holds only in-frame ones; the method was immunoSEQ multiplex PCR. The table includes about 150,000 clones, roughly 85% detected once. The sequencing input was peripheral blood. The source is a man between 65 and 85 years old with acute or convalescent COVID-19.

J is TRBJ2-1 and V is TRBV5-1; 11 nucleotides match TRBD2. Germline CDR1 SGHRS, CDR2 YFSETQ. The J segment lost 3 bases and the V segment lost 4 bases, leaving 6 bases of the junction unmatched. The CDR3 is 16 amino acids. CDR3 sequence: CASSQTTSGNYNEQFF. CDR3 DNA: TGCGCCAGCAGCCAGACGACTAGCGGGAACTACAATGAGCAGTTCTTC. The full variable domain, rest sourced from reference TRBV5-1 and TRBJ2-1, is KAGVTQTPRYLIKTRGQQVTLSCSPISGHRSVSWYQQTPGQGLQFLFEYFSETQRNKGNFPGRFSGRQFSNSRSEMNVSTLELGDSALYLCASSQTTSGNYNEQFFGPGTRLTVL.

The V call is TRBV6-6, the J call TRBJ1-2; TRBD1 matches at 7 bases. V shed 7 bases and J 4 bases; nucleotides not matched to a gene: 6. This CDR3 is built from 13 residues. CDR1 and CDR2 from the germline V gene are MNHNY and SVGAGI (reference sequence). Here the CDR3 DNA reads TGTGCCAGCAATCCGACAGGGATCTATGGCTACACCTTC. It encodes CASNPTGIYGYTF.

Points on this clone: Other DNA sequences of this sample code for an identical CDR3. V usage is TRBV19 and J usage is TRBJ2-5; 8 positions match TRBD2. The trim removed 1 base at V and 5 bases at J, leaving 0 bases unmatched. This CDR3 spans 13 amino acids. Germline CDR1 LNHDA, CDR2 SQIVND (reference sequence). The CDR3 DNA is TGTGCCAGTAGTATAGGCGGGAGGGAGACCCAGTACTTC. This sequence encodes CASSIGGRETQYF.

This clone was observed a handful of times. The chain couples TRBV5-4 to TRBJ1-2; 11 bases fit TRBD1. The germline gives CDR1 SGHNT, CDR2 YYREEE (reference sequence). After removal of 4 bases from V and 6 bases from J, the junction contained 5 bases not matched to a gene. The CDR3 extends over 14 amino acids. The CDR3, as DNA: TGTGCCAGCAGCCCACGGACAGGGGGCCATGGCTACACCTTC. It specifies CASSPRTGGHGYTF.

This sequence joins TRBV28 and TRBJ2-3; 9 bases match TRBD1. The CDR3 has 15 residues. Germline loops: CDR1 MDHEN, CDR2 SYDVKM. The ends lost 8 bases at V and 1 base at J; junction bases unmatched: 7. The CDR3 loop reads CASGPGQGGTDTQYF. The DNA of the CDR3 is TGTGCCAGCGGACCGGGACAGGGAGGCACAGATACGCAGTATTTT.

This chain links TRBV30 with TRBJ1-1; D is undetermined. The CDR3 has 11 amino acids. V lost 2 bases, J lost 7 bases, and 8 bases lay in between. CDR1 and CDR2 (germline): GTSNPN, SVGIG (reference sequence). CDR3 region: CAWSKFSEAFF. In DNA, the CDR3 is TGTGCCTGGAGTAAATTCAGTGAAGCTTTCTTT. The whole variable domain, filled in from reference TRBV30 and TRBJ1-1, reads SQTIHQWPATLVQPVGSPLSLECTVEGTSNPNLYWYRQAAGRGLQLLFYSVGIGQISSEVPQNLSASRPQDRQFILSSKKLLLSDSGFYLCAWSKFSEAFFGQGTRLTVV.

The rearrangement links TRBV10-3 to TRBJ2-3; 7 nucleotides line up with TRBD1. CDR1 is ENHRY, CDR2 SYGVKD, per germline. The V segment lost 4 bases and the J segment 1 base; nucleotides outside the gene matches: 5. The CDR3 totals 15 residues. The CDR3 sequence is CAISAGQDRTDTQYF. The CDR3, as DNA: TGTGCCATCAGTGCCGGACAGGATCGCACAGATACGCAGTATTTT.

The V call is TRBV2, the J call TRBJ2-7; possibly TRBD1 for D (6 bases). Trimming took 0 bases from V and 3 from J, leaving 15 bases between them. The length of the CDR3 is 16 residues. Germline CDR1 is SNHLY and CDR2 is FYNNEI. CDR3 protein: CASSEAVPGANYEQYF. The CDR3 DNA follows: TGTGCCAGCAGTGAAGCTGTCCCAGGGGCAAACTACGAGCAGTACTTC.

The V gene is TRBV18, the J gene TRBJ2-7; 9 nucleotides align to TRBD1. The CDR3 loop spans 15 amino acids. Per germline, CDR1 KGHSH and CDR2 LQKENI. V shed 5 bases, J shed 4 bases, and the junction held 9 bases outside the gene matches. The CDR3 sequence: CASSSPGTGHYEQYF. Here the CDR3 DNA reads TGTGCCAGCTCATCCCCCGGGACAGGGCATTACGAGCAGTACTTC.

V gene TRBV19 combines with J gene TRBJ2-2; 7 nucleotides align to TRBD2. V was pared by 6 bases and J by 5 bases, with 12 bases of the junction left unmatched. Germline V lookup: CDR1 LNHDA, CDR2 SQIVND (reference sequence). This CDR3 contains 16 residues. The CDR3: CASRPTGRAPTGELFF. The DNA for the CDR3 is TGTGCCAGTAGACCCACGGGGAGGGCCCCGACCGGGGAGCTGTTTTTT.

The chain has TRBV9 and TRBJ2-2; 12 nucleotides align to TRBD2. The V gene end was trimmed by 2 bases and the J gene end by 5 bases; junction bases not matched to a gene: 1. This CDR3 is built from 15 residues. Germline CDR1 reads SGDLS; CDR2 reads YYNGEE. Here the CDR3 reads CASSVTSGSTGELFF. The CDR3 DNA follows: TGTGCCAGCAGCGTGACTAGCGGGAGTACCGGGGAGCTGTTTTTT.

The chain links TRBV28 to TRBJ1-1; 10 bases agree with TRBD1. After removal of 5 bases from V and 7 bases from J, the junction contained 7 bases not matched to a gene. Germline assignment: CDR1 MDHEN and CDR2 SYDVKM. This CDR3 is built from 14 residues. The CDR3 protein is CASSPGTGEGEAFF. In DNA, the CDR3 is TGTGCCAGCAGTCCCGGGACAGGGGAGGGTGAAGCTTTCTTT. The full variable domain, rest sourced from reference TRBV28 and TRBJ1-1, is DVKVTQSSRYLVKRTGEKVFLECVQDMDHENMFWYRQDPGLGLRLIYFSYDVKMKEKGDIPEGYSVSREKKERFSLILESASTNQTSMYLCASSPGTGEGEAFFGQGTRLTVV.

The chain combines TRBV18 with TRBJ2-1; 9 positions match TRBD2. The CDR3 spans 17 residues. The germline gives CDR1 KGHSH, CDR2 LQKENI. V was clipped by 0 bases and J by 6 bases; unmatched bases: 9. CDR3 sequence (DNA): TGTGCCAGCTCACCACCGAGTAGCGGGAGCTTCGGCAATGAGCAGTTCTTC. Translated, it gives CASSPPSSGSFGNEQFF.

The genes are TRBV2 and TRBJ2-5; D is uncertain. Germline V CDR1 and CDR2: SNHLY, FYNNEI. The CDR3 loop spans 14 amino acids. Trimming removed 6 bases at V and 1 base at J, with 12 bases between. The CDR3 protein is CASSPYTTQETQYF. The CDR3 nucleotides are TGTGCCAGCAGCCCGTACACAACCCAAGAGACCCAGTACTTC.

The J gene is TRBJ2-1, the V gene TRBV11-2; 9 nucleotides align to TRBD2. The CDR3 extends over 14 amino acids. CDR1 and CDR2 (germline): SGHAT, FQNNGV. V dropped 1 base and J dropped 8; count of bases not matched to a gene: 3. This CDR3 is CASSLASGTDEQFF. CDR3 coding DNA: TGTGCCAGCAGCTTAGCTAGCGGGACCGATGAGCAGTTCTTC.

The chain is built from TRBV5-5 and TRBJ2-5; D ambiguous. Germline assignment: CDR1 SGHKS and CDR2 YYEKEE (reference sequence). The V end lost 4 bases, the J end lost 3 bases, and 13 bases lay between the germline ends. The CDR3 consists of 14 residues. The CDR3 DNA sequence: TGTGCCAGCAGCGCCCGGGTCCCCGAAGAGACCCAGTACTTC. Its translation is CASSARVPEETQYF. Full variable domain (outside the CDR3, taken from reference TRBV5-5 and TRBJ2-5): DAGVTQSPTHLIKTRGQQVTLRCSPISGHKSVSWYQQVLGQGPQFIFQYYEKEERGRGNFPDRFSARQFPNYSSELNVNALLLGDSALYLCASSARVPEETQYFGPGTRLLVL.

This chain links TRBV7-3 with TRBJ2-2; TRBD2 matches at 13 bases. The V gene end was trimmed by 5 bases and the J gene end by 6 bases; junction bases not matched to a gene: 9. CDR3 size: 17 residues. Germline values: CDR1 SGHTA, CDR2 FQGTGA. The CDR3 spells CASSPSPGLAGPGELFF. CDR3 nucleotide sequence: TGTGCCAGCAGCCCCTCCCCGGGACTAGCGGGACCCGGGGAGCTGTTTTTT.

The chain has TRBV7-2 and TRBJ2-3, with 16 bases lining up with TRBD2. Germline V gene data show CDR1 as SGHTA and CDR2 as FQGNSA. The CDR3 has 15 residues. The V gene end was trimmed by 5 bases and the J gene end by 14 bases; junction bases not matched to a gene: 10. The CDR3 here is CASSVGTSGRALGYF. The CDR3 nucleotides read TGTGCCAGCAGCGTCGGGACTAGCGGGAGGGCTTTAGGGTATTTT.

This clone was recorded only once. The V gene is TRBV6-5, the J gene TRBJ1-5, with D perhaps matching TRBD1 (5 bases). The CDR3 runs 15 residues. Germline assignment: CDR1 MNHEY and CDR2 SVGAGI. V was trimmed by 2 bases and J by 4 bases, leaving 12 bases between them. CDR3 in amino acids: CASSYRGLPNQPQHF. CDR3 DNA: TGTGCCAGCAGTTACAGGGGTTTACCGAATCAGCCCCAGCATTTT.

The V gene is TRBV28, the J gene TRBJ2-1; TRBD2 matches at 8 bases. Unmatched junction bases numbered 18, after V lost 6 bases and J lost 5 bases. Looked up from germline, CDR1 is MDHEN and CDR2 is SYDVKM. The CDR3 has 18 amino acids. Here the CDR3 DNA reads TGTGCCAGCAGCCGAAGCCGAACTAGCGGCTATTTAAACAATGAGCAGTTCTTC. It codes for CASSRSRTSGYLNNEQFF.

CDR3 protein: CATPLAGGETQYF. The CDR3 nucleotides read TGTGCCACCCCCCTAGCGGGAGGGGAGACCCAGTACTTC. The V gene is TRBV10-3, the J gene TRBJ2-5; 12 positions agree with TRBD2. V was clipped by 10 bases and J by 5 bases; unmatched bases: 5. The CDR3 runs 13 residues. CDR1 ENHRY and CDR2 SYGVKD come from the germline V gene.

The chain is built from TRBV28 and TRBJ2-2, with 10 bases lining up with TRBD2. This CDR3 comprises 16 residues. V lost 6 bases, J lost 2 bases, and 6 bases stayed unmatched. Germline V gene sequence: CDR1 MDHEN, CDR2 SYDVKM. This chain's CDR3 is CASRDGLAANTGELFF. In nucleotides, the CDR3 is TGTGCCAGCAGGGACGGACTAGCGGCCAACACCGGGGAGCTGTTTTTT.

The chain has TRBV27 and TRBJ1-2; TRBD1 matches at 7 bases. The V gene end was trimmed by 6 bases and the J gene end by 4 bases; junction bases not matched to a gene: 5. Per germline, CDR1 MNHEY and CDR2 SMNVEV (reference sequence). This CDR3 is 13 amino acids long. In DNA form, the CDR3 reads TGTGCCAGCAGGCAGGGACAGACCTATGGCTACACCTTC. Protein: CASRQGQTYGYTF.